This T cell receptor beta chain was profiled in a study of T cell repertoires in cytomegalovirus infection (dated by TCRdb to the late 2010s). Study-level background: The HLA type of each donor mattered for the analysis, because public TCR beta signatures pointed to carriage of CMV infection along with the matching HLA type. The full study reports these points: In both this cohort and an independent cohort of under 450 donors, the cumulative frequency of public TCR beta family members distinguished carriers of CMV infection plus the relevant HLA type. The ex vivo response was dominated by HLA-C-restricted CMV-specific TCR beta clonotypes, which also provided the single most frequent clonotype in two of eight donors.

The germline V gene provides CDR1 SGHTA and CDR2 FQGNSA. V drops 5 bases and J drops 5 bases, leaving 21 bases in between. The CDR3 measures 16 amino acids from cysteine to phenylalanine. The retained sequence is limited to the CDR3, 48 bases, with the frame set at the first base. This clonotype was detected ten times or more. The clone's antigen remains unknown. Qualities for individual bases were not recorded, and no much larger clone is one base off. Sequencing instrument: Illumina HiSeq 1500. The public reads were quality trimmed at Q25 with fastp and then assembled into clones with MiXCR by TCRdb, keeping productive beta chains. One record per CDR3 amino acid sequence lists the most common genes and DNA. Within this sample are roughly 230,000 distinct CDR3 sequences, with approximately 13% of them counted one time only. Under 2% of the sample belongs to the ten largest clones.

Sequencing was carried out using PBMCs. This clonotype originated in a human donor in good health (CMV status not recorded). Some clones in this sample may be carry-over from other donors' samples. This receptor chain uses TRBV7-2 and TRBJ1-2; the D segment could be TRBD1, given 6 matching bases. The DNA is as follows: TGTGCCAGCAGCCCCGCCCGAACAGGGTTCGGGTATGGCTACACCTTC. Its coded protein is CASSPARTGFGYGYTF.